Below are 24 T cell receptor beta chains sequenced from a single sample in a study of blood T cell repertoires in COVID-19. Sequencing was performed with immunoSEQ multiplex PCR; in TCRdb, only in-frame clones are kept and a portion is missing. Of some 98,000 clones listed, 80% are singletons. Sequences were obtained from peripheral blood. The source is a human donor in a cohort sampled during active COVID-19.

This chain connects TRBV27 to TRBJ2-5; TRBD2 is a possible D gene (6 bases). The CDR3 consists of 15 residues. Germline V gene data show CDR1 as MNHEY and CDR2 as SMNVEV (reference sequence). V lost 3 bases, J lost 2 bases, and 13 bases lay in between. CDR3 sequence reads: CASSFAAGPQETQYF. The CDR3 region has the DNA TGTGCCAGCAGTTTTGCGGCGGGGCCACAAGAGACCCAGTACTTC.

This clone was recorded once. This sequence joins TRBV14 and TRBJ2-7, with 8 bases fitting TRBD2. The CDR3 runs 17 residues. Germline-derived CDR1 and CDR2 are SGHDN and FVKESK. V shed 0 bases and J 3 bases; nucleotides not matched to a gene: 10. This CDR3 is CASSQDWAGGRIYEQYF. The CDR3 nucleotides are TGTGCCAGCAGCCAAGATTGGGCGGGAGGACGAATCTACGAGCAGTACTTC. Supplemented by reference TRBV14 and TRBJ2-7, the full variable domain reads EAGVTQFPSHSVIEKGQTVTLRCDPISGHDNLYWYRRVMGKEIKFLLHFVKESKQDESGMPNNRFLAERTGGTYSTLKVQPAELEDSGVYFCASSQDWAGGRIYEQYFGPGTRLTVT.

The gene calls are TRBV6-4 and TRBJ2-5; possible D gene TRBD1, 5 bases. The CDR3 has 13 residues. The germline V gene encodes CDR1 MRHNA and CDR2 SNTAGT. V was cut by 5 bases and J by 5 bases, with 12 bases left in between. The CDR3 here is CASSSDRLETQYF. DNA of the CDR3: TGTGCCAGCAGTTCCGACAGATTGGAGACCCAGTACTTC.

The V gene is TRBV10-3, the J gene TRBJ2-7; 7 nucleotides agree with TRBD2. Germline V lookup: CDR1 ENHRY, CDR2 SYGVKD. CDR3 length: 13 amino acids. V lost 10 bases and J lost 6; bases outside the gene matches: 12. In DNA form, the CDR3 reads TGTGCCACCAACAGCGGGAATTGGGGCGAGCAGTACTTC. Translated, it gives CATNSGNWGEQYF.

The rearrangement links TRBV28 to TRBJ2-7, with 10 nucleotides matching TRBD1. V lost 6 bases, J lost 1 base, and 6 bases stayed unmatched. CDR3 length: 15 residues. The germline gives CDR1 MDHEN, CDR2 SYDVKM. DNA of the CDR3: TGTGCCAGCAGCGGGACAGGGGTGGGATCCTACGAGCAGTACTTC. It encodes CASSGTGVGSYEQYF.

The rearrangement uses TRBV7-6 and TRBJ2-7, with D unresolved. V was pared by 3 bases and J by 0 bases, with 3 bases between. CDR3 length: 12 amino acids. Germline-derived CDR1 and CDR2 are SGHVS and FNYEAQ. The CDR3 DNA reads TGTGCCAGCAGCTTCGGCTCCTACGAGCAGTACTTC. Its translation: CASSFGSYEQYF.

V and J are TRBV24-1 and TRBJ1-2; D is unclear. Germline V CDR1 and CDR2: KGHDR, SFDVKD. Trimming left V 9 bases short and J 2 bases short, with 15 bases between. The CDR3 spans 14 residues. The DNA for the CDR3 is TGTGCCACCTCTCTGCCTCCAGCGAACTATGGCTACACCTTC. This sequence encodes CATSLPPANYGYTF.

The CDR3 protein is CASSITGTGNEKLFF. CDR3 DNA: TGTGCCAGTAGTATTACCGGGACAGGGAATGAAAAACTGTTTTTT. The chain is built from TRBV19 and TRBJ1-4; 9 nucleotides align to TRBD1. Germline V lookup: CDR1 LNHDA, CDR2 SQIVND (reference sequence). Losses at the gene ends were 3 bases for V and 5 bases for J; bases not matched to a gene: 4. This CDR3 has 15 amino acids. The full variable domain, its missing parts supplied by reference TRBV19 and TRBJ1-4, is DGGITQSPKYLFRKEGQNVTLSCEQNLNHDAMYWYRQDPGQGLRLIYYSQIVNDFQKGDIAEGYSVSREKKESFPLTVTSAQKNPTAFYLCASSITGTGNEKLFFGSGTQLSVL.

The chain has TRBV19 and TRBJ1-2; D remains ambiguous. The CDR3 is made up of 13 amino acids. Trimming removed 7 bases from V and 4 bases from J, with 13 bases in between. The germline V gene has CDR1 LNHDA and CDR2 SQIVND (reference sequence). CDR3 DNA sequence: TGTGCCAGTACCCCAACAATTGGCTATGGCTACACCTTC. Its translation: CASTPTIGYGYTF.

This clone was counted only a few times. This chain uses TRBV7-2 with TRBJ1-4, with 8 positions matching TRBD1. Germline CDR1 and CDR2: SGHTA and FQGNSA. After removal of 5 bases from V and 8 bases from J, the junction contained 7 bases not matched to a gene. This CDR3 region has 14 residues. CDR3 nucleotide sequence: TGTGCCAGCAGCGTACAGGGGGTTGGAGAAAAACTGTTTTTT. Translating it yields CASSVQGVGEKLFF.

This chain joins TRBV7-9 and TRBJ1-1, with D hard to call. With 5 bases removed from V and 0 bases from J, the gap between germline ends came to 7 bases. CDR1 is SEHNR and CDR2 is FQNEAQ in the germline V gene (reference sequence). This CDR3 is 13 amino acids long. The DNA of the CDR3 is TGTGCCAGCAGCGCCCGGTTGAACACTGAAGCTTTCTTT. As protein: CASSARLNTEAFF. Drawing the rest from reference TRBV7-9 and TRBJ1-1, the complete variable domain is DTGVSQNPRHKITKRGQNVTFRCDPISEHNRLYWYRQTLGQGPEFLTYFQNEAQLEKSRLLSDRFSAERPKGSFSTLEIQRTEQGDSAMYLCASSARLNTEAFFGQGTRLTVV.

J is TRBJ1-1 and V is TRBV6-6; 10 nucleotides line up with TRBD1. The CDR3 is 15 residues long. With V trimmed by 4 bases and J by 0 bases, 2 bases remained unmatched. Looked up from germline, CDR1 is MNHNY and CDR2 is SVGAGI (reference sequence). CDR3 amino acids: CASSSGQGMNTEAFF. DNA of the CDR3: TGTGCCAGCAGTTCGGGACAGGGGATGAACACTGAAGCTTTCTTT.

V usage is TRBV7-8 and J usage is TRBJ1-2, with 11 bases fitting TRBD1. Per germline, CDR1 SGHVS and CDR2 FQNEAQ. The CDR3 has 15 amino acids. After removal of 5 bases from V and 3 bases from J, the junction contained 5 bases not matched to a gene. The CDR3, as DNA: TGTGCCAGCAGCCCCGGGACAGGGGGGGACTATGGCTACACCTTC. Protein: CASSPGTGGDYGYTF.

V usage is TRBV27 and J usage is TRBJ2-7, with D perhaps matching TRBD1 (5 bases). The length of the CDR3 is 15 residues. Per germline, CDR1 MNHEY and CDR2 SMNVEV (reference sequence). Trimming cost V 3 bases and J 0 bases, with 12 bases left between them. The CDR3 sequence: CASSFKGVLSYEQYF. For the CDR3, the DNA is TGTGCCAGCAGTTTCAAAGGGGTCCTCTCCTACGAGCAGTACTTC.

In the case of this clone: A read error may account for a junction end that differs from germline. In DNA, the CDR3 is TGTGCCAGCAGTCAGGGCGGGAGTAAGAACTTC. The encoded protein is CASSQGGSKNF. V and J are TRBV5-4 and TRBJ2-7, with 7 bases matching TRBD2. CDR3 size: 11 residues. Germline V gene data show CDR1 as SGHNT and CDR2 as YYREEE (reference sequence).

CDR3 nucleotides: TGTGCCTGCTTGGGGGGAATAGGCTACACCTTC. Translated: CACLGGIGYTF. The chain employs TRBV28 and TRBJ1-2; maybe TRBD1 (5 bases). This CDR3 contains 11 residues. V dropped 11 bases and J dropped 8 bases, with 15 bases sitting between them. The germline gives CDR1 MDHEN, CDR2 SYDVKM.

The chain has TRBV27 and TRBJ1-3; D is unresolved. The CDR3 has 13 residues. Trimming shortened V by 6 bases and J by 4 bases, and 10 bases separated the two germline ends. Germline lookup yields CDR1 MNHEY and CDR2 SMNVEV (reference sequence). The CDR3 is CASRRTGGNTIYF. CDR3 sequence (DNA): TGTGCCAGCAGGCGGACGGGAGGAAACACCATATATTTT.

This clone was observed a single time. The chain links TRBV5-1 to TRBJ2-5; tentatively, D is TRBD1 (6 bases). The CDR3 consists of 15 residues. Trimming shortened V by 0 bases and J by 4 bases, and 13 bases separated the two germline ends. The germline CDR1 and CDR2 sequences are SGHRS and YFSETQ. The CDR3 reads CASSLVGGSRETQYF. The CDR3 region has the DNA TGCGCCAGCAGCTTGGTTGGGGGCTCAAGAGAGACCCAGTACTTC.

This rearrangement joins TRBV12-3 or TRBV12-4 to TRBJ2-7, with TRBD1 as a possible D gene (7 bases). This CDR3 region has 12 residues. The V end lost 8 bases, the J end lost 6 bases, and 14 bases lay between the germline ends. In DNA, the CDR3 is TGTGCCAGCGGCAGGGGGGCACGCGAGCAGTACTTC. Its translation: CASGRGAREQYF.

The V and J genes are TRBV18 and TRBJ2-3, with 7 bases matching TRBD2. The CDR3 sequence is 14 residues long. From germline, CDR1 is KGHSH and CDR2 LQKENI. J lost 2 bases, V lost 3 bases, and 2 bases had no gene match. The CDR3 spells CASSPLAATDTQYF. For the CDR3, the DNA is TGTGCCAGCTCACCTCTAGCGGCCACAGATACGCAGTATTTT.

This clone was counted a few times. This chain uses TRBV4-1 with TRBJ1-1, with D perhaps matching TRBD1 (6 bases). CDR3 size: 14 residues. V dropped 3 bases and J dropped 4 bases, with 12 bases sitting between them. Germline CDR1 MGHRA, CDR2 YSYEKL. The CDR3 nucleotides read TGCGCCAGCAGCCACGACAGGAGACTCACTGAAGCTTTCTTT. It encodes CASSHDRRLTEAFF.

The chain couples TRBV28 to TRBJ2-7, with D possibly TRBD2 on 6 matching bases. The CDR3 is 12 residues long. CDR1 and CDR2 from the germline V gene are MDHEN and SYDVKM. Trimming took off 5 bases at V and 5 bases at J, with 10 bases between the two ends. CDR3 region: CASSTPGDEQYF. CDR3 nucleotide sequence: TGTGCCAGCAGTACCCCGGGAGACGAGCAGTACTTC.

The chain uses TRBV19 and TRBJ2-7, with D uncertain. V lost 5 bases and J 2 bases, leaving 16 bases between the germline ends. The CDR3 is made up of 15 amino acids. The germline V gene encodes CDR1 LNHDA and CDR2 SQIVND (reference sequence). This chain's CDR3 is CASSHRRQAPYEQYF. As DNA, the CDR3 is TGTGCCAGTAGTCACCGGCGACAAGCCCCCTACGAGCAGTACTTC.

V is TRBV4-2 and J is TRBJ2-1; no clear D gene. Trimming cost V 3 bases and J 9 bases, with 6 bases left between them. The length of the CDR3 is 11 residues. Germline CDR1 reads LGHNA; CDR2 reads YNFKEQ. The CDR3 here is CASSHTSEQFF. CDR3 nucleotide sequence: TGTGCCAGCAGCCACACTTCTGAGCAGTTCTTC.